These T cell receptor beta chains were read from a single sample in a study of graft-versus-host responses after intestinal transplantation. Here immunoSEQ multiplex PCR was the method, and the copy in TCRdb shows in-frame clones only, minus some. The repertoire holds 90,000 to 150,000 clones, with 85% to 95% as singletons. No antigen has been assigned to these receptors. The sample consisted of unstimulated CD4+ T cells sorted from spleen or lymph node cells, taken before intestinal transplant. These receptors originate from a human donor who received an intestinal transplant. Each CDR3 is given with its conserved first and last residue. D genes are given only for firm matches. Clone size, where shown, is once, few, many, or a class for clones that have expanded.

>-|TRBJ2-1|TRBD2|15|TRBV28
TGTGCCAGCAGTCCGACCTGGCGGGAGGACAATGAGCAGTTCTTC
CASSPTWREDNEQFF
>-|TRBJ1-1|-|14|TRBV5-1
TGCGCCAGCAAGGCTTCCGTCATGAACACTGAAGCTTTCTTT
CASKASVMNTEAFF
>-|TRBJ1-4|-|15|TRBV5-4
TGTGCCAGCAGGGCAGGGCCAACAACTAATGAAAAACTGTTTTTT
CASRAGPTTNEKLFF
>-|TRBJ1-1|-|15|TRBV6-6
TGTGCCAGCAGGATCGCCGGGACACCGAACACTGAAGCTTTCTTT
CASRIAGTPNTEAFF
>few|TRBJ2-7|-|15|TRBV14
TGTGCCAGCAGCCAAGACGGACTAAGAGTGGGCGAGCAGTACTTC
CASSQDGLRVGEQYF
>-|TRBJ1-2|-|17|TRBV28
TGTGCCAGCACTCCATCGGGAGGCGGGACCGCTAACTATGGCTACACCTTC
CASTPSGGGTANYGYTF
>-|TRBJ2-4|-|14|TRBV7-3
TGTGCCAGCAGCTTAAATCTAGTGATGAACATTCAGTACTTC
CASSLNLVMNIQYF
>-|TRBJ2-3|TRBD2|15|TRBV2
TGTGCCAGCAGTGACGTGGCGGGAGAGACAGATACGCAGTATTTT
CASSDVAGETDTQYF
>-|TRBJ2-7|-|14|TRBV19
TGTGCCAGTAGTCAGGGGACTGGAGACTACGAGCAGTACTTC
CASSQGTGDYEQYF
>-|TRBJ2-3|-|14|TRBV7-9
TGTGCCAGCAGTTCCTCAATTAGCGCAGATACGCAGTATTTT
CASSSSISADTQYF
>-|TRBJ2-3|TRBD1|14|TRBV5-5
TGTGCCAGCAGCCAACCCACAGGGGTAGATACGCAGTATTTT
CASSQPTGVDTQYF
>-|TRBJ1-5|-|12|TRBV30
TGTGCCTGGAGTGCAGAAAATCAGCCCCAGCATTTT
CAWSAENQPQHF
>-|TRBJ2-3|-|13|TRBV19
TGTGCCAGTCAGAAACTTAGCACAGATACGCAGTATTTT
CASQKLSTDTQYF
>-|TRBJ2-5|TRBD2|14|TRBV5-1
TGCGCCAGCAGCTTTTGGCCGGGAGGAGAGACCCAGTACTTC
CASSFWPGGETQYF
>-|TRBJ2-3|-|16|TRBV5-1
TGCGCCAGCAGCCTCAGGAGGTACCCGAGCACAGATACGCAGTATTTT
CASSLRRYPSTDTQYF
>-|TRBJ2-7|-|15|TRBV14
TGTGCCAGCAGCCGTCAGAGGAAAGGTTCGAGGGAGCAGTACTTC
CASSRQRKGSREQYF
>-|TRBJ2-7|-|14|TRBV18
TGTGCCAGCTCACCACAAGGACATCTGTACGAGCAGTACTTC
CASSPQGHLYEQYF
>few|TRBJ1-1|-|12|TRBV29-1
TGCAGCGTTGACAGGGTGAACACTGAAGCTTTCTTT
CSVDRVNTEAFF
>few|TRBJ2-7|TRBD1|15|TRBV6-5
TGTGCCAGCAGTTACTTGGGGGACAGGTACTACGAGCAGTACTTC
CASSYLGDRYYEQYF
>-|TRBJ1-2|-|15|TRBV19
TGTGCCAGTAGCCTCTTGAGGGGGTTAAACTATGGCTACACCTTC
CASSLLRGLNYGYTF
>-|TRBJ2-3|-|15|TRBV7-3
TGTGCCAGCAGCTTATACGGCGGGAAGGGATATACGCAGTATTTT
CASSLYGGKGYTQYF
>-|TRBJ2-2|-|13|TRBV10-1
TGCGCCAGCAGTGAGCAGTTACGCGGGGAGCTGTTTTTT
CASSEQLRGELFF
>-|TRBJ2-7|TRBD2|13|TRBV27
TGTGCCAGCAGCGGACTAGCGGGATACGAGCAGTACTTC
CASSGLAGYEQYF
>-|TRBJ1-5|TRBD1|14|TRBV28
TGTGCCAGCAGTTTCGGGACAGGGTATCAGCCCCAGCATTTT
CASSFGTGYQPQHF
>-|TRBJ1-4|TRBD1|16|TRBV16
TGTGCCAGCAGCCAAAGTCCGGGACAGGGAGGGGAAAAACTGTTTTTT
CASSQSPGQGGEKLFF
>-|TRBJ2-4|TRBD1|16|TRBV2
TGTGCCAGCAGTTCCCGACAGGGGCTAGCCAAAAACATTCAGTACTTC
CASSSRQGLAKNIQYF
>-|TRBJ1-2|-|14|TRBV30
TGTGCCTGGAGTGTACTGGCAGGGAACTATGGCTACACCTTC
CAWSVLAGNYGYTF
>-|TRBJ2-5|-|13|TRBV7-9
TGTGCCAGCATCCAAGGATCGGGGGAGACCCAGTACTTC
CASIQGSGETQYF
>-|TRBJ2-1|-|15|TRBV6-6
TGTGCCAGCAGTGGCGCTAAGGGGCGGAGCAATGAGCAGTTCTTC
CASSGAKGRSNEQFF
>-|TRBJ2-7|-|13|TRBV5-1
TGCGCCAGCAGCTCCGTGAGCTCCTACGAGCAGTACTTC
CASSSVSSYEQYF
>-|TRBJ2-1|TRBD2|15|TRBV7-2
TGTGCCAGCAGCGTCCTAGCGGGAATTTACAATGAGCAGTTCTTC
CASSVLAGIYNEQFF
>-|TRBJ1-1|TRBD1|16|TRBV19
TGTGCCAGTAGTATAGGGCAGGGGGCGGGGGACACTGAAGCTTTCTTT
CASSIGQGAGDTEAFF
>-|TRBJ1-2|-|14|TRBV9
TGTGCCAGCAGCGTGTCTTCCAGCGGGTATGGCTACACCTTC
CASSVSSSGYGYTF
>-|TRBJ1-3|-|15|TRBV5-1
TGCGCCAGCAGCGAGGACGCATACTCTGGAAACACCATATATTTT
CASSEDAYSGNTIYF
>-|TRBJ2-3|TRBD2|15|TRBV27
TGTGCCAGCAGTTTAATCACGGGAGGTGGAGATACGCAGTATTTT
CASSLITGGGDTQYF
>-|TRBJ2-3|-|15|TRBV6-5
TGTGCCAGCAGTTACTGGCAGGGAGGTACAGATACGCAGTATTTT
CASSYWQGGTDTQYF
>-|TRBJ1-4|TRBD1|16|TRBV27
TGTGCCAGCAGTTTGAGGACCGGGACAGGGTGGGAAAAACTGTTTTTT
CASSLRTGTGWEKLFF
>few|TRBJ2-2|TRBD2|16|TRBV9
TGTGCCAGCAGCGTTCTAGCGGGAGGGAACACCGGGGAGCTGTTTTTT
CASSVLAGGNTGELFF
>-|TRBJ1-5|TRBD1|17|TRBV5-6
TGTGCCAGCAGCTTGTATCTTGGGACAGGGAGGAATCAGCCCCAGCATTTT
CASSLYLGTGRNQPQHF
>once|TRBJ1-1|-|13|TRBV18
TGTGCCAGCTCACCCGCGATGAACACTGAAGCTTTCTTT
CASSPAMNTEAFF
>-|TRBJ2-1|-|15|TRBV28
TGTGCCAGCAAGCCCCCCGGGACCTCGAGGGGAACGCAGTTCTTC
CASKPPGTSRGTQFF
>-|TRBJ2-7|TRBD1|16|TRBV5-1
TGCGCCAGCAGCTTGGACGGGACAGGGGGCCCTTACGAGCAGTACTTC
CASSLDGTGGPYEQYF
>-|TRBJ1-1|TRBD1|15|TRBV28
TGTGCCAGCAGTCGACGACAGGGGGCTGGTACTGAAGCTTTCTTT
CASSRRQGAGTEAFF
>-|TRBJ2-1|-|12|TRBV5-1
TGCGCCAGCAGCTTAACGGAGAATGAGCAGTTCTTC
CASSLTENEQFF
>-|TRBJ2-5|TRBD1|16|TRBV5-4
TGTGCCAGCAGCCGGGGACAGCCCTATAGCCAAGAGACCCAGTACTTC
CASSRGQPYSQETQYF
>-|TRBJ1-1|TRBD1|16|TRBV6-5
TGTGCCAGCAGTTACCGACAGGGAAGGTATAGCACTGAAGCTTTCTTT
CASSYRQGRYSTEAFF
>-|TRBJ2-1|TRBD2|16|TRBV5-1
TGCGCCAGCAGCTGGATTCTAGCGGGGGATAACAATGAGCAGTTCTTC
CASSWILAGDNNEQFF
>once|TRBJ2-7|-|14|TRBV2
TGTGCCAGCAGGTGGACTGTGGGATCTCACGAGCAGTACTTC
CASRWTVGSHEQYF
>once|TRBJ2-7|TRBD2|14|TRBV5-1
TGCGCCAGCAGCTTGGGCGGGAGCTCGCCCGAGCAGTACTTC
CASSLGGSSPEQYF
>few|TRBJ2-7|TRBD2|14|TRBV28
TGTGCCAGCATCCGACTAGCGGGAGACTACGAGCAGTACTTC
CASIRLAGDYEQYF
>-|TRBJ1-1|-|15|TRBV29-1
TGCAGCGTTGAGGGAACCACCGGACAGAACACTGAAGCTTTCTTT
CSVEGTTGQNTEAFF